Sequencing of this T cell receptor (beta chain) was carried out in a study of T cell repertoires in cytomegalovirus infection. TCRdb redid the calling of the reads with MiXCR, one entry per CDR3 protein. Of a few hundred thousand distinct CDR3 sequences detected, 22% appear once; the ten largest clones hold approximately 20%. This clonotype was found a few times. Its antigen is still unknown. The CDR3 has 19 residues. Germline CDR1 and CDR2: MDHEN and SYDVKM. Trimming took 3 bases from V and 4 from J, leaving 27 bases between them. The chain recombines TRBV28 with TRBJ1-2, with D possibly TRBD1 on 6 matching bases. The sample consisted of cultured PBMCs, taken from culture after CMV antigen stimulation. The clonotype comes from a human donor in good health (CMV status not recorded). Some clones in this sample may be carry-over from other donors' samples. CDR3 DNA sequence: TGTGCCAGCAGTTTCCTACCAGTGGCCGGGGGACATCGTAGCTATGGCTACACCTTC. Translated: CASSFLPVAGGHRSYGYTF.